These 10 T cell receptor beta chains originate from one sample sequenced in a study of spatial heterogeneity in lung cancer. General study results and limits: Tumoral mutation counts were tracked by counts of expanded intratumoral alpha and beta TCRs.

One entry per CDR3 protein results from TCRdb running MiXCR on the 5' RACE reads. The sample lists roughly 15,000 distinct CDR3 sequences, around 7.3% occurring once. No antigens are known for them. Time point: sample taken at primary tumor resection. The source was lung tumor tissue, collected at surgery. Source of these receptors: a male donor with early-stage non-small cell lung cancer.

The V call is TRBV7-8, the J call TRBJ2-7; the match to TRBD2 covers 10 bases. The CDR3 length is 16 residues. Germline CDR1 reads SGHVS; CDR2 reads FQNEAQ. After removal of 5 bases from V and 6 bases from J, the junction contained 13 bases not matched to a gene. The CDR3 nucleotides read TGTGCCAGCAGCCTAGGACTAGCGGTAGGAGAAGTCGAGCAGTACTTC. Translated: CASSLGLAVGEVEQYF. The complete variable domain, with remaining parts taken from reference TRBV7-8 and TRBJ2-7, reads GAGVSQSPRYKVAKRGQDVALRCDPISGHVSLFWYQQALGQGPEFLTYFQNEAQLDKSGLPSDRFFAERPEGSVSTLKIQRTQQEDSAVYLCASSLGLAVGEVEQYFGPGTRLTVT.

This clonotype occurred a few times. This chain connects TRBV7-2 to TRBJ2-5; D might be TRBD2 (6 bases). Germline V lookup: CDR1 SGHTA, CDR2 FQGNSA. Deletions cut 4 bases from V and 4 bases from J, with 13 bases between. There are 14 residues in the CDR3. The CDR3 region has the DNA TGTGCCAGCAGCTCAATCGGGGGTGGAGAGACCCAGTACTTC. This gives the protein CASSSIGGGETQYF.

This clonotype occurred many times. V usage is TRBV20-1 and J usage is TRBJ1-1; a possible D gene is TRBD1 (6 bases). CDR1 DFQATT and CDR2 SNEGSKA come from the germline V gene (reference sequence). This CDR3 spans 13 amino acids. The ends were cut back, 4 bases at V and 5 bases at J, with 14 bases in the middle. The CDR3 reads CSATERGRTEAFF. CDR3 DNA sequence: TGCAGTGCTACAGAGAGGGGGAGGACTGAAGCTTTCTTT.

This clonotype has ten or more counts. The CDR3: CASSFRVAGSTGELFF. In DNA, the CDR3 is TGTGCCAGCAGTTTCAGGGTAGCGGGAAGCACCGGGGAGCTGTTTTTT. The chain has TRBV12-3 or TRBV12-4 and TRBJ2-2; 8 nucleotides line up with TRBD2. The CDR3 spans 16 residues. The junction had 7 bases not matched to a gene; V was cut back by 3 bases and J by 4 bases.

The table lists this clonotype with many counts. The chain links TRBV4-3 to TRBJ1-2; D not resolved. CDR1 and CDR2 (germline): LGHNA, YSLEER. This CDR3 is built from 14 residues. V lost 3 bases and J 8 bases, leaving 16 bases between the germline ends. The CDR3 sequence: CASSHVQGYEGYTF. The CDR3 coding sequence is TGCGCCAGCAGCCACGTCCAAGGGTATGAGGGCTACACCTTC.

The J gene is TRBJ2-3, the V gene TRBV20-1, with D tentatively TRBD2 (5 bases). The CDR3 spans 17 residues. From germline, CDR1 is DFQATT and CDR2 SNEGSKA (reference sequence). The ends were cut back, 3 bases at V and 1 base at J, with 20 bases in the middle. The CDR3 DNA is TGCAGTGCTAGGAGGGCTGGGAGCGGAATTGGCACAGATACGCAGTATTTT. Protein sequence: CSARRAGSGIGTDTQYF.

This clonotype was detected many times. The gene calls are TRBV3-1 and TRBJ2-1; tentatively, D is TRBD1 (6 bases). CDR3 length equals 14 residues. CDR1 LGHDT and CDR2 YNNKEL come from the germline V gene (reference sequence). V was shortened by 5 bases and J by 6 bases, with 14 bases between the two germline ends. The CDR3 region has the DNA TGTGCCAGCAGCGCTAATCACAGGGTCAATGAGCAGTTCTTC. The encoded protein is CASSANHRVNEQFF.

This clonotype was seen many times. The rearrangement uses TRBV20-1 and TRBJ2-1, with D perhaps TRBD2 (7 bases). Looked up from germline, CDR1 is DFQATT and CDR2 is SNEGSKA (reference sequence). V lost 6 bases to trimming and J lost 0 bases, with 18 bases between them. The CDR3 runs to 16 residues. The CDR3 here is CSATRGGTYSYNEQFF. The CDR3 region has the DNA TGCAGTGCCACACGCGGGGGCACTTACTCCTACAATGAGCAGTTCTTC.

This clonotype has a count of ten or more. The chain recombines TRBV5-1 with TRBJ2-7, with TRBD2 matching 8 bases. CDR3 size: 13 residues. J lost 6 bases, V lost 0 bases, and 2 bases had no gene match. From germline, CDR1 is SGHRS and CDR2 YFSETQ. The CDR3 loop is CASSLVAGGEQYV. The CDR3 DNA sequence: TGCGCCAGCAGCTTGGTGGCGGGGGGCGAGCAGTACGTC.

This clonotype is labeled medium-sized. J is TRBJ2-2 and V is TRBV7-8, with 7 bases fitting TRBD1. The CDR3 sequence is 16 residues long. Germline V gene lookup returns CDR1 SGHVS and CDR2 FQNEAQ. Trimming removed 4 bases from V and 1 base from J; junction bases left unmatched: 6. The CDR3 DNA follows: TGTGCCAGCAGCTCAAACAGGGGATGGAACACCGGGGAGCTGTTTTTT. Translated, it gives CASSSNRGWNTGELFF. The variable domain in full, with the rest retrieved from reference TRBV7-8 and TRBJ2-2, is GAGVSQSPRYKVAKRGQDVALRCDPISGHVSLFWYQQALGQGPEFLTYFQNEAQLDKSGLPSDRFFAERPEGSVSTLKIQRTQQEDSAVYLCASSSNRGWNTGELFFGEGSRLTVL.